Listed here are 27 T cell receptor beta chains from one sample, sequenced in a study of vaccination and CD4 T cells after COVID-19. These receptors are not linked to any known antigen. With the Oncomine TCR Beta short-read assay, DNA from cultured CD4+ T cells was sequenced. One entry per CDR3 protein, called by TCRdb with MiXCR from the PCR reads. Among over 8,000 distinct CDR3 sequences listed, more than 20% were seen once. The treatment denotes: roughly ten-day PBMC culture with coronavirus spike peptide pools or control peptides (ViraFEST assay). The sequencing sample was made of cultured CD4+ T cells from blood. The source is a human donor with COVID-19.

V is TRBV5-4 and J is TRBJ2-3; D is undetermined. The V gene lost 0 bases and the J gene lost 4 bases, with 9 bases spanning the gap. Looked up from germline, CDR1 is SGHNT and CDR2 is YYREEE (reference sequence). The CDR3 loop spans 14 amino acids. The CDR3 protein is CASSLATSSDTQYF. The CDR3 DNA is TGTGCCAGCAGCTTGGCGACCTCATCAGATACGCAGTATTTT.

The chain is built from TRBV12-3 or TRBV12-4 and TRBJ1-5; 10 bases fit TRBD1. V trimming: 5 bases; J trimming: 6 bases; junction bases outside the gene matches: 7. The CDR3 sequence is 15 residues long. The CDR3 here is CASSDRGRRAQPQHF. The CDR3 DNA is TGTGCCAGCAGTGACAGGGGGCGCAGGGCTCAGCCCCAGCATTTT.

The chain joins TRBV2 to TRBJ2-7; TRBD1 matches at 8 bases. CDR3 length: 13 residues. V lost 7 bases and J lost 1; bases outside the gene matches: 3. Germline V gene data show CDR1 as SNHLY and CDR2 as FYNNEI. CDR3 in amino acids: CASMGTGSYEQYF. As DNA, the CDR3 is TGTGCCAGCATGGGGACAGGATCCTACGAGCAGTACTTC.

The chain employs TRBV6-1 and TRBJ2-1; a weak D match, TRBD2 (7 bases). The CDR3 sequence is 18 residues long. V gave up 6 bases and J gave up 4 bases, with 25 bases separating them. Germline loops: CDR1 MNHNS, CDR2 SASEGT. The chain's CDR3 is CASSQRGGGTGTYNEQFF. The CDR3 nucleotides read TGTGCCAGCAGCCAAAGGGGGGGTGGTACAGGGACATACAATGAGCAGTTCTTC.

The CDR3 nucleotides are TGTGCCAGCAGTCCCCGGGGTAGCGGGGGGGTTGAGACCCAGTACTTC. Translating it yields CASSPRGSGGVETQYF. The chain employs TRBV28 and TRBJ2-5; 11 bases align to TRBD2. This CDR3 is 16 amino acids long. Germline CDR1 is MDHEN and CDR2 is SYDVKM. V was clipped by 5 bases and J by 5 bases; unmatched bases: 10.

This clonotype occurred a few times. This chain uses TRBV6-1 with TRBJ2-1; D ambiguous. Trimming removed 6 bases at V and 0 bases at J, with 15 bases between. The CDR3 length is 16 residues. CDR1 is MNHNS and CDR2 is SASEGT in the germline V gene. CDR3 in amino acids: CASRGNAVSSYNEQFF. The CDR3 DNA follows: TGTGCCAGCAGAGGGAATGCCGTTAGCTCCTACAATGAGCAGTTCTTC.

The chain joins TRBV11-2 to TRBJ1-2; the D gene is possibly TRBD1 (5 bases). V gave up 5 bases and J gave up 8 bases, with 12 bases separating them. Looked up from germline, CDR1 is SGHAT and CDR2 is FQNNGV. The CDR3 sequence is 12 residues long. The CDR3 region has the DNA TGTGCCAGCAGCGGGGACCGGCTCGGCTACACCTTC. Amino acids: CASSGDRLGYTF.

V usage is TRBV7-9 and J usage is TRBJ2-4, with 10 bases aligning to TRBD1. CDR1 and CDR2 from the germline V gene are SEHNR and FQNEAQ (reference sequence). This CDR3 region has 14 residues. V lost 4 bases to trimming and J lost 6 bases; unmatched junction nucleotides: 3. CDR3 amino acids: CASSSTGGRNIQYF. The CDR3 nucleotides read TGTGCCAGCAGCTCGACAGGGGGCAGAAACATTCAGTACTTC.

The CDR3 region is CASSFRMTTNNEQFF. The CDR3 nucleotides are TGTGCCAGCAGCTTTCGGATGACTACTAACAATGAGCAGTTCTTC. J is TRBJ2-1 and V is TRBV7-9, with D possibly matching TRBD2 (5 bases). The V end lost 3 bases, the J end lost 5 bases, and 14 bases lay between the germline ends. The CDR3 is made up of 15 amino acids. CDR1 and CDR2 from the germline V gene are SEHNR and FQNEAQ (reference sequence).

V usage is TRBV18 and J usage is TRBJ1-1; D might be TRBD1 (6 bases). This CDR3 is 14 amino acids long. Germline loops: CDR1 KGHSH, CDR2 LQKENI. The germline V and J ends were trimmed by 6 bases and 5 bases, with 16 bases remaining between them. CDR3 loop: CASSQQGGHTEAFF. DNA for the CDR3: TGTGCCAGCTCCCAACAGGGAGGACATACTGAAGCTTTCTTT.

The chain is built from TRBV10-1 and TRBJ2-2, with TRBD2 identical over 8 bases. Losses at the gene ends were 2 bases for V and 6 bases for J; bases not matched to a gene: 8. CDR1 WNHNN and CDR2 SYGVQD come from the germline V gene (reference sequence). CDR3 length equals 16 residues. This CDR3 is CASSEPMAGGAGELFF. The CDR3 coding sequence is TGCGCCAGCAGTGAGCCGATGGCGGGGGGCGCCGGGGAGCTGTTTTTT.

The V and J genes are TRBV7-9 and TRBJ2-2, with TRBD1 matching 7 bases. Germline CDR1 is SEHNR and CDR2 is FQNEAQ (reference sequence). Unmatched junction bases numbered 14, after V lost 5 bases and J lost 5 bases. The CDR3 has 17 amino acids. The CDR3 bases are TGTGCCAGCAGCCCCTCAAGGGGGCCCCTTAGGACCGGGGAGCTGTTTTTT. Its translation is CASSPSRGPLRTGELFF.

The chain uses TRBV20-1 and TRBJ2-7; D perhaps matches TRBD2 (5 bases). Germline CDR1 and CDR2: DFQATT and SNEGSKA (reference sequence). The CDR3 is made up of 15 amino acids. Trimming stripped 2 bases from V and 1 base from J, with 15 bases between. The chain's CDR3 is CSARSSGVASYEQYF. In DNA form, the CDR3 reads TGCAGTGCTAGATCCTCCGGGGTAGCATCCTACGAGCAGTACTTC.

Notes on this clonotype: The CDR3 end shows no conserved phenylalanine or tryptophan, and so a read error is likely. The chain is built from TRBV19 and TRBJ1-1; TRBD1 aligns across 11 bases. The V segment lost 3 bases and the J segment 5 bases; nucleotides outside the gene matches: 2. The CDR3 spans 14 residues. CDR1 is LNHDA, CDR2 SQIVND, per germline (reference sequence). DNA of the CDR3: TGTGCCAGTAGTATGGACAGGGGGCAAACTGAAGCTTTCTTA. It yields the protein CASSMDRGQTEAFL.

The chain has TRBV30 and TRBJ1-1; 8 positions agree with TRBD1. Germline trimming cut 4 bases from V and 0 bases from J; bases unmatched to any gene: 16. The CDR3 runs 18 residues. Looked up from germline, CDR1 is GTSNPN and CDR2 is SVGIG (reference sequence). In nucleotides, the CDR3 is TGTGCCTGGATTCAACCCAGGGGGCCCTTCTACATGAACACTGAAGCTTTCTTT. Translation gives CAWIQPRGPFYMNTEAFF.

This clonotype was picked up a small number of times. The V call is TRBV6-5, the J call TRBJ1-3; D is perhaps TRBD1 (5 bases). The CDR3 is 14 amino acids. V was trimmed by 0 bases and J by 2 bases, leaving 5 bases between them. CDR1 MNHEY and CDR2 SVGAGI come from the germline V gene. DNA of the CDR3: TGTGCCAGCAGTTACTCGGGGGCTGGAAACACCATATATTTT. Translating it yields CASSYSGAGNTIYF.

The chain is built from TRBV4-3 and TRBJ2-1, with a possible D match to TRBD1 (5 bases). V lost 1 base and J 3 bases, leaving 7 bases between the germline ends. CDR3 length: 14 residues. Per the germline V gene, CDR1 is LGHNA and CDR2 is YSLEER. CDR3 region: CASSQGQLYNEQFF. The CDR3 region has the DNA TGCGCCAGCAGCCAAGGACAGCTCTACAATGAGCAGTTCTTC.

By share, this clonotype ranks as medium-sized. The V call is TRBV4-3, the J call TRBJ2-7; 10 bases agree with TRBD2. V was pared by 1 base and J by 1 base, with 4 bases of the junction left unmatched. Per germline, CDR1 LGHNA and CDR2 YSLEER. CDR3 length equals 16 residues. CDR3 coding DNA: TGCGCCAGCAGCCAAGTTTCTAGCGGGGGTTCCTACGAGCAGTACTTC. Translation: CASSQVSSGGSYEQYF.

Here the CDR3 reads CSARQGGRETQYF. In DNA, the CDR3 is TGCAGTGCTAGACAGGGAGGGCGGGAGACCCAGTACTTC. The chain couples TRBV20-1 to TRBJ2-5, with 7 bases that match TRBD2. The CDR3 is 13 amino acids. The germline CDR1 and CDR2 sequences are DFQATT and SNEGSKA (reference sequence). Trimming cost V 2 bases and J 5 bases; bases outside gene matches: 5.

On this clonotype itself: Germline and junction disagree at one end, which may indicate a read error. This CDR3 reads CASSPQPPSSGSTIYF. CDR3 DNA: TGTGCCAGCTCACCTCAACCTCCTAGCTCTGGAAGCACCATATATTTT. This sequence joins TRBV18 and TRBJ1-3; D remains unclear. This CDR3 is built from 16 residues. Germline CDR1 and CDR2: KGHSH and LQKENI.

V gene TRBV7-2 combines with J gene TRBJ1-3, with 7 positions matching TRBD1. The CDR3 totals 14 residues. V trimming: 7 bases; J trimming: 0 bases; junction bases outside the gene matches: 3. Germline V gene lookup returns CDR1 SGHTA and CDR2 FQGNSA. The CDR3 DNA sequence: TGTGCCAGCACCGGGACAGTCTCTGGAAACACCATATATTTT. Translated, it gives CASTGTVSGNTIYF.

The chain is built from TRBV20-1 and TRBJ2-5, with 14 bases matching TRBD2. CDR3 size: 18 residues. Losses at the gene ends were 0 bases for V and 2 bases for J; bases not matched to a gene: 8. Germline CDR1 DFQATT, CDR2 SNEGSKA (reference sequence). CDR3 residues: CSARDPRLAGGVQETQYF. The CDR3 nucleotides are TGCAGTGCTAGAGATCCGAGACTAGCGGGGGGGGTACAAGAGACCCAGTACTTC.

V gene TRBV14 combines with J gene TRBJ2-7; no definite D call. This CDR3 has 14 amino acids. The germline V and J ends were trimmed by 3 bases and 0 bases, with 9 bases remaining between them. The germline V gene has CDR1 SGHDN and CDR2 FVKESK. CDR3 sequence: CASSHRLDSYEQYF. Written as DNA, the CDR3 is TGTGCCAGCAGCCACAGACTGGACTCCTACGAGCAGTACTTC.

In nucleotides, the CDR3 is TGTGCCAGCAGCTTAGCAGGCGGGGTCCCCACTGAAGCTTTCTTT. This translates into CASSLAGGVPTEAFF. The genes are TRBV7-6 and TRBJ1-1; D is unclear. V was shortened by 0 bases and J by 4 bases, with 12 bases between the two germline ends. The CDR3 runs 15 residues. Germline CDR1 is SGHVS and CDR2 is FNYEAQ. The full variable domain, rest sourced from reference TRBV7-6 and TRBJ1-1, is GAGVSQSPRYKVTKRGQDVALRCDPISGHVSLYWYRQALGQGPEFLTYFNYEAQQDKSGLPNDRFSAERPEGSISTLTIQRTEQRDSAMYRCASSLAGGVPTEAFFGQGTRLTVV.

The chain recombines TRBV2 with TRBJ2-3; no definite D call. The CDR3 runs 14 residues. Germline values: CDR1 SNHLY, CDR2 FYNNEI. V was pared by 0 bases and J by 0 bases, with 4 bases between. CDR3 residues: CASSEARSTDTQYF. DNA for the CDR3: TGTGCCAGCAGTGAAGCGCGAAGCACAGATACGCAGTATTTT.

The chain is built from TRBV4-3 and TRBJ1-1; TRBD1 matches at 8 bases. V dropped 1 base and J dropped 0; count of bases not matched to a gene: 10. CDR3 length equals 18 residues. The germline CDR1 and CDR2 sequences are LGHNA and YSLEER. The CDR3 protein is CASSQVGTGLGLNTEAFF. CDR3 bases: TGCGCCAGCAGCCAAGTGGGGACAGGCCTAGGTCTGAACACTGAAGCTTTCTTT.

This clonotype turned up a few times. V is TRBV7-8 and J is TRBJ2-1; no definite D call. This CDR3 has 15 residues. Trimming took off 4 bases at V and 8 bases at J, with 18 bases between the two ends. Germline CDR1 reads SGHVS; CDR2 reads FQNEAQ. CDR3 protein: CASSSGWGLSDEQFF. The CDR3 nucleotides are TGTGCCAGCAGCTCTGGGTGGGGATTGTCCGATGAGCAGTTCTTC.